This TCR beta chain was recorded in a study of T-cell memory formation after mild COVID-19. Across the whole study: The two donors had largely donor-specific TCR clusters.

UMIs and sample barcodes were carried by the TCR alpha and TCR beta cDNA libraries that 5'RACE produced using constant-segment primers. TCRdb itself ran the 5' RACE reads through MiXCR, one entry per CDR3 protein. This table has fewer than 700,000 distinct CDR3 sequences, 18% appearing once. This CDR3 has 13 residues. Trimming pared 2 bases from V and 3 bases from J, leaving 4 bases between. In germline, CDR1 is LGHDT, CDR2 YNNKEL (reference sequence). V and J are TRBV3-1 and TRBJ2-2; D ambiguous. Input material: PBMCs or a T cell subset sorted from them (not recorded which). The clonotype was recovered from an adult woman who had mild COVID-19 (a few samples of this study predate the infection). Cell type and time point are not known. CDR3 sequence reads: CASSQSYTGELFF. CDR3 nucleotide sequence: TGTGCCAGCAGCCAATCTTACACCGGGGAGCTGTTTTTT.